Following are 24 T cell receptor beta chains from one sample sequenced in a study of spatial heterogeneity in lung cancer. Time point here: blood at routine non-recurrence follow-up after resection. TCRdb re-analysed the 5' RACE reads in MiXCR, keeping a single row per CDR3 protein. The data contain 72,000 or so distinct CDR3 sequences, approximately 9% of them singletons. The sample was PBMCs, taken at follow-up. These receptors were collected from a female donor with early-stage non-small cell lung cancer.

The sample holds many counts of this clonotype. The chain joins TRBV7-2 to TRBJ2-2, with D possibly matching TRBD2 (6 bases). The CDR3 is made up of 18 amino acids. Trimming took off 0 bases at V and 4 bases at J, with 18 bases between the two ends. The V gene's germline CDR1 is SGHTA and CDR2 FQGNSA. The CDR3 loop is CASSLARGYGRGTGELFF. The CDR3 region has the DNA TGTGCCAGCAGCTTAGCGAGGGGATACGGGAGAGGCACCGGGGAGCTGTTTTTT.

The table lists this clonotype with a few counts. This chain connects TRBV24-1 to TRBJ2-7, with 7 nucleotides matching TRBD1. Germline V lookup: CDR1 KGHDR, CDR2 SFDVKD. CDR3 length: 13 residues. V was clipped by 5 bases and J by 2 bases; unmatched bases: 2. In DNA form, the CDR3 reads TGTGCCACCAGTGGGACAGGCGCCTACGAGCAGTACTTC. This sequence encodes CATSGTGAYEQYF.

This clonotype was counted ten times or more. The chain carries TRBV5-4 and TRBJ2-1, with 10 bases aligning to TRBD2. The CDR3 has 15 residues. J was trimmed by 2 bases and V by 4 bases; bases with no gene match: 3. CDR1 SGHNT and CDR2 YYREEE come from the germline V gene (reference sequence). CDR3 sequence reads: CASSPSGRAYNEQFF. The CDR3 DNA sequence: TGTGCCAGCAGCCCCAGCGGGAGGGCCTACAATGAGCAGTTCTTC.

This clonotype was seen a single time. The chain is built from TRBV5-1 and TRBJ2-3, with D tentatively TRBD1 (6 bases). This CDR3 has 14 residues. CDR1 is SGHRS, CDR2 YFSETQ, per germline. Trimming cost V 1 base and J 2 bases, with 8 bases left between them. This CDR3 is CASSLYRDTDTQYF. As DNA, the CDR3 is TGCGCCAGCAGCTTGTACAGGGACACAGATACGCAGTATTTT.

This clonotype was seen ten or more times. The chain has TRBV20-1 and TRBJ2-2; D is possibly TRBD1 or TRBD2 (7 bases each). Trimming removed 4 bases from V and 5 bases from J, with 17 bases in between. Germline values: CDR1 DFQATT, CDR2 SNEGSKA (reference sequence). There are 15 residues in the CDR3. The CDR3 coding sequence is TGCAGTGCTAAATTGACAGGGAGGGAGACCGGGGAGCTGTTTTTT. This gives the protein CSAKLTGRETGELFF.

This clonotype was seen ten or more times. The V call is TRBV5-6, the J call TRBJ1-5, with D perhaps TRBD1 (5 bases). V was clipped by 0 bases and J by 11 bases, with 21 bases between them. The CDR3 runs to 16 residues. Germline V gene lookup returns CDR1 SGHDT and CDR2 YYEEEE. The CDR3 spells CASSLALTVGGGAQHF. DNA for the CDR3: TGTGCCAGCAGCTTGGCCTTAACGGTTGGTGGAGGGGCCCAGCATTTT.

V and J are TRBV19 and TRBJ1-3; D remains ambiguous. CDR3 length: 14 amino acids. Trimming removed 3 bases at V and 1 base at J, with 7 bases between. CDR1 is LNHDA and CDR2 is SQIVND in the germline V gene (reference sequence). CDR3 sequence: CASSIHGSGNTIYF. The DNA for the CDR3 is TGTGCCAGTAGTATCCACGGATCTGGAAACACCATATATTTT.

This clonotype was seen many times. V is TRBV5-1 and J is TRBJ2-1; the D gene is possibly TRBD2 (5 bases). V was shortened by 0 bases and J by 0 bases, with 7 bases between the two germline ends. The CDR3 length is 15 residues. Germline V gene sequence: CDR1 SGHRS, CDR2 YFSETQ. CDR3 protein: CASSLGGSSYNEQFF. DNA of the CDR3: TGCGCCAGCAGCTTGGGAGGGAGCTCCTACAATGAGCAGTTCTTC.

The sample holds many counts of this clonotype. V usage is TRBV5-1 and J usage is TRBJ2-7; the D gene is possibly TRBD2 (7 bases). Trimming cost V 2 bases and J 2 bases, with 11 bases left between them. This CDR3 is 14 amino acids long. Germline V CDR1 and CDR2: SGHRS, YFSETQ. The CDR3 region is CASSFGRGPYEQYF. The CDR3 DNA reads as TGCGCCAGCAGCTTTGGGCGGGGGCCCTACGAGCAGTACTTC. Filled out from reference TRBV5-1 and TRBJ2-7, the complete variable domain reads KAGVTQTPRYLIKTRGQQVTLSCSPISGHRSVSWYQQTPGQGLQFLFEYFSETQRNKGNFPGRFSGRQFSNSRSEMNVSTLELGDSALYLCASSFGRGPYEQYFGPGTRLTVT.

This clonotype appeared many times. The chain carries TRBV30 and TRBJ1-6; TRBD1 matches 8 bases. The CDR3 spans 14 residues. Per germline, CDR1 GTSNPN and CDR2 SVGIG (reference sequence). Trimming took 3 bases from V and 7 from J; bases not matched to a gene: 5. The CDR3 protein is CAWSLRQGNSPLHF. In nucleotides, the CDR3 is TGTGCCTGGAGCCTAAGACAGGGGAATTCACCCCTCCACTTT.

This clonotype was counted between two and nine times. The rearrangement joins TRBV28 to TRBJ2-3; D might be TRBD1 or TRBD2, each matching 5 bases. V gave up 6 bases and J gave up 3 bases, with 13 bases separating them. The CDR3 length is 14 residues. CDR1 MDHEN and CDR2 SYDVKM come from the germline V gene. Here the CDR3 DNA reads TGTGCCAGCAGGTCAGGAGAGGGGACAGATACGCAGTATTTT. As protein: CASRSGEGTDTQYF.

The chain couples TRBV9 to TRBJ2-5; D might be TRBD1 (7 bases). V lost 0 bases and J 4 bases, leaving 16 bases between the germline ends. The CDR3 runs 16 residues. From germline, CDR1 is SGDLS and CDR2 YYNGEE. CDR3 loop: CASSVEARGVRETQYF. Here the CDR3 DNA reads TGTGCCAGCAGCGTAGAGGCCAGGGGGGTAAGAGAGACCCAGTACTTC.

This clonotype was recorded many times. This CDR3 reads CASSQDTGANTGELFF. Written as DNA, the CDR3 is TGTGCCAGCAGCCAAGATACAGGGGCGAACACCGGGGAGCTGTTTTTT. This sequence joins TRBV3-1 and TRBJ2-2; 7 nucleotides match TRBD1. CDR1 is LGHDT, CDR2 YNNKEL, per germline (reference sequence). V dropped 0 bases and J dropped 0; count of bases not matched to a gene: 1. The CDR3 has 16 residues.

This clonotype was counted many times. The rearrangement uses TRBV28 and TRBJ2-1, with 14 bases identical to TRBD2. CDR1 and CDR2 from the germline V gene are MDHEN and SYDVKM. This CDR3 comprises 17 residues. Trimming removed 6 bases from V and 7 bases from J; junction bases left unmatched: 11. In DNA, the CDR3 is TGTGCCAGCAGCCCTAGACTAGCGGGAGGGCCTGGGAATGAGCAGTTCTTC. It encodes CASSPRLAGGPGNEQFF.

This clonotype has ten or more counts. The gene calls are TRBV19 and TRBJ1-6, with a possible D match to TRBD1 (5 bases). Germline loops: CDR1 LNHDA, CDR2 SQIVND (reference sequence). This CDR3 is built from 12 residues. V gave up 7 bases and J gave up 10 bases, with 11 bases separating them. The CDR3 bases are TGTGCCAGTACCCAGGACACGTCACCCCTCCACTTT. Its translation is CASTQDTSPLHF.

At least ten counts were recorded for this clonotype. The V call is TRBV15, the J call TRBJ2-2; D unresolved. Trimming cost V 0 bases and J 1 base, with 9 bases left between them. Germline loops: CDR1 LNHNV, CDR2 YYDKDF (reference sequence). The CDR3 has 16 amino acids. The CDR3 sequence is CATSRDPGKNTGELFF. The CDR3 DNA is TGTGCCACCAGCAGAGATCCTGGGAAGAACACCGGGGAGCTGTTTTTT.

This clonotype was detected ten times or more. The chain couples TRBV19 to TRBJ1-5, with 8 bases fitting TRBD1. The CDR3 extends over 14 amino acids. Germline-derived CDR1 and CDR2 are LNHDA and SQIVND (reference sequence). V shed 6 bases and J 4 bases; nucleotides not matched to a gene: 5. CDR3 residues: CASRLRQGNQPQHF. For the CDR3, the DNA is TGTGCCAGTAGGCTGAGACAGGGGAATCAGCCCCAGCATTTT.

J is TRBJ1-5 and V is TRBV6-6; 11 bases match TRBD1. V dropped 5 bases and J dropped 7; count of bases not matched to a gene: 4. This CDR3 has 14 amino acids. CDR1 and CDR2 (germline): MNHNY, SVGAGI (reference sequence). The CDR3 sequence is CASSKDRGRQPQHF. The CDR3, as DNA: TGTGCCAGCAGTAAGGACAGGGGGCGACAGCCCCAGCATTTT.

Ten or more counts support this clonotype. J is TRBJ2-6 and V is TRBV9, with D possibly matching TRBD2 (5 bases). This CDR3 comprises 17 residues. V gave up 1 base and J gave up 2 bases, with 13 bases separating them. CDR1 is SGDLS and CDR2 is YYNGEE in the germline V gene. CDR3 in amino acids: CASSVTTGTTGANVLTF. The CDR3, as DNA: TGTGCCAGCAGCGTAACCACGGGAACAACTGGGGCCAACGTCCTGACTTTC. Variable domain in full (rest from reference TRBV9 and TRBJ2-6): DSGVTQTPKHLITATGQRVTLRCSPRSGDLSVYWYQQSLDQGLQFLIQYYNGEERAKGNILERFSAQQFPDLHSELNLSSLELGDSALYFCASSVTTGTTGANVLTFGAGSRLTVL.

In its sample, this clonotype was seen a few times. The chain carries TRBV20-1 and TRBJ2-7; D unresolved. V was clipped by 0 bases and J by 0 bases, with 12 bases between them. Germline CDR1 is DFQATT and CDR2 is SNEGSKA (reference sequence). CDR3 length equals 15 residues. CDR3 in DNA: TGCAGTGCTAGAGATACTTTGGCGGTCTCCTACGAGCAGTACTTC. Amino acids: CSARDTLAVSYEQYF.

Only a few counts were recorded for this clonotype. The V call is TRBV2, the J call TRBJ2-3, with no clear D. The V and J ends lost 6 bases and 0 bases respectively, with 10 bases between them. Germline loops: CDR1 SNHLY, CDR2 FYNNEI. The CDR3 sequence is 14 residues long. As DNA, the CDR3 is TGTGCCAGCAGCAGCCCGGACAGCACAGATACGCAGTATTTT. It yields the protein CASSSPDSTDTQYF.

This clonotype was seen ten or more times. The V and J genes are TRBV29-1 and TRBJ1-5, with D unclear. Between the trimmed V and J ends, which lost 7 bases and 3 bases, there was a span of 13 bases. Germline values: CDR1 SQVTM, CDR2 ANQGSEA. The CDR3 loop spans 13 amino acids. The CDR3, as DNA: TGCAGCGCCCGCGCGGGCTTCAATCAGCCCCAGCATTTT. Protein sequence: CSARAGFNQPQHF.

Details on this clonotype: This may come from a read error, since a much larger clone is one base off. The J gene is TRBJ2-3, the V gene TRBV7-2; D gene ambiguous. The CDR3 contains 14 residues. Germline CDR1 reads SGHTA; CDR2 reads FQGNSA. Trimming cost V 0 bases and J 5 bases, with 9 bases left between them. The CDR3 coding sequence is TGTGCCAGCAGCTTAGCGGCAGGCCTAGATACGCAGTATTTT. As protein: CASSLAAGLDTQYF.

In its sample, this clonotype was seen many times. This chain connects TRBV6-6 to TRBJ2-7, with TRBD2 matching 8 bases. The germline V gene has CDR1 MNHNY and CDR2 SVGAGI (reference sequence). J lost 7 bases, V lost 3 bases, and 11 bases had no gene match. This CDR3 comprises 15 residues. The CDR3 sequence is CASSYPGSGGGEQYF. CDR3 coding DNA: TGTGCCAGCAGTTATCCGGGCTCGGGAGGGGGAGAGCAGTACTTC.